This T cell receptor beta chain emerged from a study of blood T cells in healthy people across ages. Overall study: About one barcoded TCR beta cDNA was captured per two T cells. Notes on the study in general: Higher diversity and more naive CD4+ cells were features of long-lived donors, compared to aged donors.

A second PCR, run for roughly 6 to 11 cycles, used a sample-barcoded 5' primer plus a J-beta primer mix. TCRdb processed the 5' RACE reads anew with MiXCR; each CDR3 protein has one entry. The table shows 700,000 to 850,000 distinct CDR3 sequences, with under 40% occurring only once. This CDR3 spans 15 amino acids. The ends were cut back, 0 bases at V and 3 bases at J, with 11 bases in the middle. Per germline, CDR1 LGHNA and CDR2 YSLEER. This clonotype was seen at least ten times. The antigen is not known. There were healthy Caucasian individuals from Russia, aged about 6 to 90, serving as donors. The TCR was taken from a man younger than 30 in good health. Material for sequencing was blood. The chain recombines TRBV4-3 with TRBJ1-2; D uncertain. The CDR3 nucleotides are TGCGCCAGCAGCCAAGAGAAACAGAGGGACTATGGCTACACCTTC. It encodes CASSQEKQRDYGYTF.